This TCR beta chain was sequenced in a study of T cell clonotyping in hematopoietic cell transplantation. Study-level findings and limits: Pathologically expanded recipient clonotypes increased progressively from day 30 to day 180 as diversity fell. Graft donor and pretransplant recipient Inverse Simpson Index values predicted broader posttransplant TCR diversity. CD4 and CD8 repertoire contributions could not be separated without sorting.

Only in-frame clones appear in the TCRdb table, and some are missing; sequencing was by immunoSEQ multiplex PCR. The data hold about 14,000 clones, with around 97% observed a single time. Germline V lookup: CDR1 MNHEY, CDR2 SMNVEV (reference sequence). The CDR3 sequence is 13 residues long. The V end lost 5 bases, the J end lost 4 bases, and 11 bases lay between the germline ends. Regarding this clone: Its antigen is undetermined.

The sequencing here drew on peripheral blood mononuclear cells, taken 30 days after allogeneic stem cell transplant. This chain links TRBV27 with TRBJ1-2; possible D gene TRBD1, 5 bases. This clonotype originated in a female patient in her fifties who had an allogeneic stem cell transplant from an unrelated donor, so T cells may come from the graft donor. Some clones in this sample may be carry-over from other donors' samples. CDR3 sequence (DNA): TGTGCCAGCAGTCCTACGGGACGCTATGGCTACACCTTC. Amino acid sequence: CASSPTGRYGYTF.